These T cell receptor beta chains were read from a single sample in a study of T cell repertoires in ileal Crohn's disease. Sequenced by immunoSEQ multiplex PCR; TCRdb stores in-frame clones only, minus some. Among 3,000 to 3,500 clones listed, roughly 89% were seen once. The sequenced sample was ileal tissue. These receptor sequences come from an adult with Crohn's disease. Each CDR3 is given with its conserved first and last residue. The D gene is left open where the match is weak. Clone size is stated in some rows and not others, as once, few, many or a class when expanded.

CDR3aa	CDR3nt	abundance	v_gene	j_gene	d_gene
CASSAPGGGETQYF	TGTGCCAGCAGCGCGCCCGGGGGTGGGGAGACCCAGTACTTC	.	TRBV2	TRBJ2-5	.
CASSEGNWQETQYF	TGTGCCAGCAGTGAAGGGAATTGGCAAGAGACCCAGTACTTC	.	TRBV6-1	TRBJ2-5	.
CASSFGQNEQYF	TGTGCCAGCAGCTTCGGACAGAACGAGCAGTACTTC	.	TRBV5-5	TRBJ2-7	.
CASSPLGQGRAETQYF	TGTGCCAGCAGCCCTTTAGGACAGGGGCGGGCAGAGACCCAGTACTTC	.	TRBV9	TRBJ2-5	TRBD1
CASSLQGASSGANVLTF	TGTGCCAGCAGCTTACAGGGGGCCTCGTCTGGGGCCAACGTCCTGACTTTC	.	TRBV11-2	TRBJ2-6	TRBD1
CASSLGWGTDTQYF	TGTGCCAGCAGCTTAGGGTGGGGCACAGATACGCAGTATTTT	.	TRBV7-2	TRBJ2-3	.
CASSAGAGGYNEQFF	TGTGCCAGCAGCGCCGGTGCGGGGGGGTACAATGAGCAGTTCTTC	few	TRBV7-2	TRBJ2-1	TRBD2
CASSQDRGETQYF	TGTGCCAGCAGCCAAGATCGGGGAGAGACCCAGTACTTC	once	TRBV4-2	TRBJ2-5	.
CASSTRQGGGAFF	TGTGCCAGTAGTACGAGACAGGGCGGGGGAGCTTTCTTT	.	TRBV19	TRBJ1-1	TRBD1
CASSPGVAGSDTQYF	TGTGCCAGCAGTCCGGGAGTAGCGGGGTCAGATACGCAGTATTTT	.	TRBV27	TRBJ2-3	TRBD2
CASSPRENTEAFF	TGTGCCAGCAGCCCCCGGGAGAACACTGAAGCTTTCTTT	.	TRBV6-4	TRBJ1-1	.
CASSLVPGEGEQYF	TGCGCCAGCAGCTTGGTTCCAGGGGAGGGCGAGCAGTACTTC	few	TRBV5-1	TRBJ2-7	.
CASSTNSNQPQHF	TGTGCCAGCAGCACCAATAGCAATCAGCCCCAGCATTTT	.	TRBV7-8	TRBJ1-5	.
CASSPPTGGRETQYF	TGTGCCAGCTCACCACCGACAGGGGGCCGGGAGACCCAGTACTTC	.	TRBV18	TRBJ2-5	TRBD1